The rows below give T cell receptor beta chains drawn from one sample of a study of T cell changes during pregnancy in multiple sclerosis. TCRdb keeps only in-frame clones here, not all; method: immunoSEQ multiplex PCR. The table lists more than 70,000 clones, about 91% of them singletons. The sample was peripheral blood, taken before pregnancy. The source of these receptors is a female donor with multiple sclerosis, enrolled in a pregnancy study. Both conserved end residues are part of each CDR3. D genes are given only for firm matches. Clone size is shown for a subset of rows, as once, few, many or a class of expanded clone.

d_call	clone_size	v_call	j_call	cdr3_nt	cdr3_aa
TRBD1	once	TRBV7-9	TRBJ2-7	TGTGCCAGCAGTCGGAAACGGACAGGGGGCTTCCCAGGCTCCACCGAGCAGTACTTC	CASSRKRTGGFPGSTEQYF
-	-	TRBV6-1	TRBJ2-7	TGTGCCAGCTTCCCCTGGGCAGCTTCTTCCTACGAGCAGTACTTC	CASFPWAASSYEQYF
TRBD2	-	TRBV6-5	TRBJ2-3	TGTGCCAGCAGTTCCCTAGCTAGCGGGGGCACAGATACGCAGTATTTT	CASSSLASGGTDTQYF
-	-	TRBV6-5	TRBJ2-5	TGTGCCAGCAGTTATGGGCACCAAGAGACCCAGTACTTC	CASSYGHQETQYF
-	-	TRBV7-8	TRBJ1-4	TGTGCCAGCAACAAGAAGACAGCCACTAATGAAAAACTGTTTTTT	CASNKKTATNEKLFF
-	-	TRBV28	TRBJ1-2	TGTGCCAGCAGTCCAACGGACAGTAACTATGGCTACACCTTC	CASSPTDSNYGYTF
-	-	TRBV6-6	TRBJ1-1	TGTGCCAGCAGTTACTCTCTAGGGGCCCCTAACCGAGAAGCTTTCTTT	CASSYSLGAPNREAFF
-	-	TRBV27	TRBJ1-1	TGTGCCAGCAGTTACCAGGAAAGATCCACTGAAGCTTTCTTT	CASSYQERSTEAFF
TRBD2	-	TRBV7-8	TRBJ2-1	TGTGCCAGCAGCCCCTTACTAGCGGGGGGGCGTGAGCAGTTCTTC	CASSPLLAGGREQFF
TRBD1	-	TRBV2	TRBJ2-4	TGTGCCAGCAGGTGGGGACAGGCCATAGCCAAAAACATTCAGTACTTC	CASRWGQAIAKNIQYF
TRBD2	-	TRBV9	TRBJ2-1	TGTGCCAGCAGCGTAGGAAGCGGGAGGGCCCAAACTCCCTACAATGAGCAGTTCTTC	CASSVGSGRAQTPYNEQFF
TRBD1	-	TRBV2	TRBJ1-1	TGTGCCAGCAGTGGACAGGGTACCACTGAAGCTTTCTTT	CASSGQGTTEAFF
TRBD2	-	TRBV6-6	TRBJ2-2	TGTGCCAGCAGTGGTAGCGGGAGGTCCGGGGAGCTGTTTTTT	CASSGSGRSGELFF
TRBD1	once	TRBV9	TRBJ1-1	TGTGCCAGCAGCGTCAGGGGGTCGAACACTGAAGCTTTCTTT	CASSVRGSNTEAFF
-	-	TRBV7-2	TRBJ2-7	TGTGCCAGCAGCCACCCTTTCGGGGAGCAGTACTTC	CASSHPFGEQYF
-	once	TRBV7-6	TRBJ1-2	TGTGCCAGCAGCCTCTCTGGCTCTGGCTACACCTTC	CASSLSGSGYTF
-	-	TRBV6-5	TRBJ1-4	TGTGCCAGCAGACTTGATTCAACTAATGAAAAACTGTTTTTT	CASRLDSTNEKLFF
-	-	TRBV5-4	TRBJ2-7	TGTGCCAGCAGCTTTTCCGCGGGGCCAAAGCAGTACTTC	CASSFSAGPKQYF
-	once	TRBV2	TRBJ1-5	TGTGCCAGCAGTCGCAGCGGGGGACCTGGTCTATCGAGTAATCAGCCCCAGCATTTT	CASSRSGGPGLSSNQPQHF
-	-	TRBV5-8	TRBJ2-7	TGTGCCAGCAGCCCGGAGGGAGGCTATTACTACGAGCAGTACTTC	CASSPEGGYYYEQYF
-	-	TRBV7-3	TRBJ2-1	TGTGCCAGCAGCCGAACCAGGACAGTTTACAATGAGCAGTTCTTC	CASSRTRTVYNEQFF
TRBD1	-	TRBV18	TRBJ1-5	TGTGCCAGCGCACAGGGGAGCAATCAGCCCCAGCATTTT	CASAQGSNQPQHF
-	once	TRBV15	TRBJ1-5	TGTGCCACCAGCAGGGCAGGGGATCAGCCCCAGCATTTT	CATSRAGDQPQHF
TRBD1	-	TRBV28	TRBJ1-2	TGTGCCAGCAGTTTCCGGGACAGGGAATCTTATGGCTACACCTTC	CASSFRDRESYGYTF
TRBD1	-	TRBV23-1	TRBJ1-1	TGCGCCAGCAGTCAATTTAGAGGACAGGGGGCGAAAAAGAACACTGAAGCTTTCTTT	CASSQFRGQGAKKNTEAFF
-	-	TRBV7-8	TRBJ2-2	TGTGCCAGCAGCTTATCAGGGGCCGGGGAGCTGTTTTTT	CASSLSGAGELFF
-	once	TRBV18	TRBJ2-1	TGTGCCAGCTCAGCTAAAGGGGTCTCCTACAATGAGCAGTTCTTC	CASSAKGVSYNEQFF
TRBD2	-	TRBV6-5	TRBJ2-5	TGTGCCAGCAGTTACCTAGCGGGGGGCGAGACCCAGTACTTC	CASSYLAGGETQYF
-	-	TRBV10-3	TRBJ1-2	TGTGCCATCAGTGAGTCTGGCAGCAGGAACTATGGCTACACCTTC	CAISESGSRNYGYTF
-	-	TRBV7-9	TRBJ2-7	TGTGCCAGCAGCCCGCAGGGCGGCTACGAGCAGTACTTC	CASSPQGGYEQYF
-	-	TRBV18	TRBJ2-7	TGTGCCAGCTCACCAACAGCAAGGGGCTCCTACGAGCAGTACTTC	CASSPTARGSYEQYF
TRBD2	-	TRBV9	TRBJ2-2	TGTGCCAGCAGCGACCTAGCGGGTACCGGGGAGCTGTTTTTT	CASSDLAGTGELFF
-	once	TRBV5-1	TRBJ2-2	TGCGCCAGCCAGGGACTGCGGAACACCGGGGAGCTGTTTTTT	CASQGLRNTGELFF
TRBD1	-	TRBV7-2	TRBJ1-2	TGTGCCAGCAGCTTAGGGTTTACAGGGGGGTATGGCTACACCTTC	CASSLGFTGGYGYTF
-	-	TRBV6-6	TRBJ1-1	TGTGCCAGCAGTTACAAAGGGGGGGGCACTGAAGCTTTCTTT	CASSYKGGGTEAFF
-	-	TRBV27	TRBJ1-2	TGTGCCAGCAGCAAGGGGGTGGGTGGCTACACCTTC	CASSKGVGGYTF
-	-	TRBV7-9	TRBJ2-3	TGTGCCAGCAGCTTGGGGGCAGGTGGGTCAGATACGCAGTATTTT	CASSLGAGGSDTQYF
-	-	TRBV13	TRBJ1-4	TGTGCCAGCAGCTTAAGGCAGGGGACTGAAAAACTGTTTTTT	CASSLRQGTEKLFF
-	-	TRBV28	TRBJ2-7	TGTGCCAGCAGTTTGATGCCAGGAACCTACGAGCAGTACTTC	CASSLMPGTYEQYF
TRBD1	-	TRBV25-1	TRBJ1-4	TGTGCCAGCCGAGAACACAGGGGCGGTGAAAAACTGTTTTTT	CASREHRGGEKLFF
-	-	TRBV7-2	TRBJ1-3	TGTGCCAGCAGCCCAGCGGGGGGAGGAAACACCATATATTTT	CASSPAGGGNTIYF
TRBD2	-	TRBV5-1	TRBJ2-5	TGCGCCAGCAATCTGGGACTAGCGGGGGGGCAAGAGACCCAGTACTTC	CASNLGLAGGQETQYF
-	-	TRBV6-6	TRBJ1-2	TGTGCCACCAACAGCGGGGGCTATGGCTACACCTTC	CATNSGGYGYTF
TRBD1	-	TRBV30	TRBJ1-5	TGTGCCTGGAGTTTTCACTTACAGGGGACCTTTAGCAATCAGCCCCAGCATTTT	CAWSFHLQGTFSNQPQHF
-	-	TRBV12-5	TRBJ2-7	TGTGCTAGTGGCCTTGACAGCCGCTCCTACGAGCAGTACTTC	CASGLDSRSYEQYF
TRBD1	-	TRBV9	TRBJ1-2	TGTGCCAGCAGCGTACGTGGAGGGGGCGAGAACTATGGCTACACCTTC	CASSVRGGGENYGYTF
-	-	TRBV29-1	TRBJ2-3	TGCAGCGTTGAAGGCAATAGCATGAGCACAGATACGCAGTATTTT	CSVEGNSMSTDTQYF
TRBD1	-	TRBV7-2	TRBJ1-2	TGTGCCAGCAGCCGTACAGGGGAGGAAGGTGGCTACACCTTC	CASSRTGEEGGYTF
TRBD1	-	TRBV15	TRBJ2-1	TGTGCCACCAGCAGAGATGGGTCGGACAGGGGTTGGGATGAGCAGTTCTTC	CATSRDGSDRGWDEQFF
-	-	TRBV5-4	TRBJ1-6	TGTGCCAGCAGCTTCTTACAGGGCACGAGCTCACCCCTCCACTTT	CASSFLQGTSSPLHF
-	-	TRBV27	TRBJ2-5	TGTGCCAGCAGTCCGGTCGTTGGTCCAGAGACCCAGTACTTC	CASSPVVGPETQYF
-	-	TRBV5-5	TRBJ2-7	TGTGCCAGCAGCATAGCCCAGCTCTACGAGCAGTACTTC	CASSIAQLYEQYF
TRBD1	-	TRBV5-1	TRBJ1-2	TGCGCCAGCAGCTTAGGACAGGGAGGCCGCTATGGCTACACCTTC	CASSLGQGGRYGYTF
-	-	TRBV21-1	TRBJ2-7	TGTGCCAGCAGCAGGACTAGCGATTCCTACGAGCAGTACTTC	CASSRTSDSYEQYF
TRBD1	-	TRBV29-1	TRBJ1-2	TGCAGCACTGGACAGGGCCCAGGCGGCTACACCTTC	CSTGQGPGGYTF